Described below is a single T cell receptor (beta chain) sequence and its context. The antigen is undetermined. The data stem from a study of blood T cells in healthy people across ages. Study-wide results and limits: Any changes in expanded clonotypes were possibly confounded, as donor CMV status remained unknown. Those diversity estimates obtained from one million T cells were thought to be underestimates.

Using a J-beta primer mix together with a sample-barcoded 5' primer, a second PCR was run for roughly 7 to 11 cycles. TCRdb reprocessed the 5' RACE reads via MiXCR and lists one record per CDR3 protein. Of about 1 million distinct CDR3 sequences detected, over 35% appear once; the ten largest clones hold approximately 19%. CDR3 length: 14 amino acids. The germline CDR1 and CDR2 sequences are SEHNR and FQNEAQ (reference sequence). V lost 1 base to trimming and J lost 2 bases, with 9 bases between them. Material for sequencing was blood. The rearrangement joins TRBV7-9 to TRBJ2-7; D is undetermined. This clonotype was sampled from a woman aged 55 to 70 in good health. In DNA, the CDR3 is TGTGCCAGCAGCTTAGAGGCAGAACCCTACGAGCAGTACTTC. Its translation is CASSLEAEPYEQYF. The entire variable domain, with the rest obtained from reference TRBV7-9 and TRBJ2-7, is as follows: DTGVSQNPRHKITKRGQNVTFRCDPISEHNRLYWYRQTLGQGPEFLTYFQNEAQLEKSRLLSDRFSAERPKGSFSTLEIQRTEQGDSAMYLCASSLEAEPYEQYFGPGTRLTVT.